Below, 11 T cell receptor beta chains from the same sample are listed, as sequenced in a study of early T cells in non-severe SARS-CoV-2 infection. TCRdb used MiXCR to reprocess the 5' RACE reads, holding one entry per CDR3 protein. The table has 90,000 to 120,000 distinct CDR3 sequences, 11% seen once. The specimen sequenced was whole blood. The receptors were gathered from an adult who was a healthcare worker with PCR-confirmed SARS-CoV-2 infection or an uninfected control (not recorded which).

This clonotype has ten or more counts. The chain links TRBV7-9 to TRBJ1-2; D is unclear. Germline-derived CDR1 and CDR2 are SEHNR and FQNEAQ (reference sequence). This CDR3 comprises 13 residues. The V end was cut by 0 bases, the J end by 6 bases, with 8 bases between. The CDR3 coding sequence is TGTGCCAGCAGCTTAGCGGGCAGAGATGGCTACACCTTC. Amino acid sequence: CASSLAGRDGYTF.

This clonotype was observed a handful of times. The chain carries TRBV28 and TRBJ2-7, with D possibly being TRBD2 (5 bases). V lost 3 bases and J lost 3, with 15 bases in between. The germline V gene has CDR1 MDHEN and CDR2 SYDVKM. CDR3 length: 15 amino acids. CDR3 residues: CASSLAGLGLYEQYF. The CDR3 DNA is TGTGCCAGCAGTTTGGCGGGCCTGGGCCTCTACGAGCAGTACTTC.

This clonotype was seen a few times. The genes are TRBV7-9 and TRBJ2-7, with D tentatively TRBD1 (6 bases). The CDR3 runs to 18 residues. The V gene lost 5 bases and the J gene lost 1 base, with 24 bases spanning the gap. The germline CDR1 and CDR2 sequences are SEHNR and FQNEAQ (reference sequence). The CDR3 spells CASSRNTGSWDTSYEQYF. Here the CDR3 DNA reads TGTGCCAGCAGCCGAAATACTGGGTCCTGGGACACTTCCTACGAGCAGTACTTC.

This clonotype was counted at least ten times. This chain joins TRBV12-3 or TRBV12-4 and TRBJ1-5; 8 bases match TRBD1. V trimming: 5 bases; J trimming: 6 bases; junction bases outside the gene matches: 6. This CDR3 is built from 14 residues. In nucleotides, the CDR3 is TGTGCCAGCAGTCTTGGACAGGGCGGTCAGCCCCAGCATTTT. Amino acid sequence: CASSLGQGGQPQHF.

This clonotype was seen repeatedly, ten times or more. CDR3 sequence reads: CASYLGTGRTEAFF. CDR3 nucleotide sequence: TGTGCCAGCTATTTGGGGACCGGCCGGACTGAAGCTTTCTTT. V gene TRBV28 combines with J gene TRBJ1-1; TRBD1 might be the D (5 bases). CDR3 size: 14 residues. The germline V gene has CDR1 MDHEN and CDR2 SYDVKM. Trimming took 8 bases from V and 5 from J, leaving 18 bases between them.

This clonotype was observed many times. The chain combines TRBV19 with TRBJ2-1; a possible D gene is TRBD1 (6 bases). This CDR3 comprises 17 residues. V was trimmed by 5 bases and J by 3 bases, leaving 20 bases between them. The germline CDR1 and CDR2 sequences are LNHDA and SQIVND (reference sequence). The DNA for the CDR3 is TGTGCCAGTAGTCTATCGGCCGGCAGGGGTCTCTACAATGAGCAGTTCTTC. Its translation is CASSLSAGRGLYNEQFF.

This clonotype was observed a few times. CDR3 protein: CASTQPFKGGGHQETQYF. CDR3 DNA: TGTGCCAGCACCCAACCATTTAAGGGAGGAGGTCACCAAGAGACCCAGTACTTC. The chain employs TRBV7-8 and TRBJ2-5; TRBD2 might be the D (6 bases). V gave up 7 bases and J gave up 0 bases, with 24 bases separating them. Germline CDR1 SGHVS, CDR2 FQNEAQ. The CDR3 is made up of 18 amino acids.

Many counts were recorded for this clonotype. This chain connects TRBV13 to TRBJ2-1; D is unresolved. CDR1 and CDR2 (germline): PRHDT, FYEKMQ (reference sequence). The V end lost 0 bases, the J end lost 7 bases, and 10 bases lay between the germline ends. The CDR3 covers 14 residues. The CDR3 nucleotides read TGTGCCAGCAGCTTAGGCGAGCGATATAATGAGCAGTTCTTC. As protein: CASSLGERYNEQFF. The complete variable domain, with remaining parts taken from reference TRBV13 and TRBJ2-1, reads AAGVIQSPRHLIKEKRETATLKCYPIPRHDTVYWYQQGPGQDPQFLISFYEKMQSDKGSIPDRFSAQQFSDYHSELNMSSLELGDSALYFCASSLGERYNEQFFGPGTRLTVL.

This clonotype was seen many times. J is TRBJ1-5 and V is TRBV30, with D unresolved. CDR1 GTSNPN and CDR2 SVGIG come from the germline V gene (reference sequence). This CDR3 contains 13 residues. Trimming left V 5 bases short and J 2 bases short, with 10 bases between. The CDR3 here is CAWSEYGNQPQHF. CDR3 DNA sequence: TGTGCCTGGTCGGAATACGGCAATCAGCCCCAGCATTTT.

Concerning this clonotype: This could be a read error, since a much larger clone is one nucleotide away. The J gene is TRBJ2-3, the V gene TRBV20-1, with 7 bases identical to TRBD2. Germline CDR1 DFQATT, CDR2 SNEGSKA (reference sequence). The CDR3 is 12 amino acids. CDR3 protein: CCASVGGDTQYF. In DNA form, the CDR3 reads TGCTGTGCTAGTGTGGGGGGGGATACGCAGTATTTT.

At least ten counts were recorded for this clonotype. Here the CDR3 DNA reads TGTGCCAGCGGGGGCTTTCGAAGGACCAAAACAGATACGCAGTATTTT. Amino acids: CASGGFRRTKTDTQYF. The chain employs TRBV28 and TRBJ2-3, with D possibly being TRBD1 (6 bases). V was cut by 8 bases and J by 3 bases, with 21 bases left in between. The CDR3 has 16 amino acids. Germline assignment: CDR1 MDHEN and CDR2 SYDVKM.